The rows below give T cell receptor beta chains drawn from one sample of a study of T-cell reconstitution after alpha-beta-depleted transplantation in children. TCRdb re-called the PCR reads through MiXCR, storing one row per CDR3 protein. The sample gives nearly 400,000 distinct CDR3 sequences, around 20% of which show up once; less than 4.5% is in the top ten. Material: PBMCs from the stem cell graft donor, obtained from the stem cell graft. The receptors stem from a human donor who donated a stem cell graft to a child with acute myeloid leukemia. Each CDR3 is given with its conserved first and last residue. D genes are given only for firm matches. The size field is filled for only some rows; it gives once, few, many or a size class.

j_gene	abundance	d_gene	v_gene	CDR3nt	CDR3aa
TRBJ1-2	NA	NA	TRBV28	TGTGCCAGCAGTTTGTTTGCCGCTGCTGATGGCTACACCTTC	CASSLFAAADGYTF
TRBJ2-3	many	NA	TRBV20-1	TGCAGTGCTAGAGGGGAGCTAGGGGGTGATACGCAGTATTTT	CSARGELGGDTQYF
TRBJ2-3	NA	NA	TRBV7-3	TGTGCCAGCAGCTTAATGCGGGGCCACGATACGCAGTATTTT	CASSLMRGHDTQYF
TRBJ1-1	once	NA	TRBV29-1	TGCAGCGTTGAATTAGTCGCAGGGGTTGAAGCTTTCTTT	CSVELVAGVEAFF
TRBJ2-1	few	NA	TRBV12-3/TRBV12-4	TGTGCCAGCAGTTTAGGGGGTCTCTCCTACAATGAGCAGTTCTTC	CASSLGGLSYNEQFF
TRBJ1-3	NA	TRBD1	TRBV12-3/TRBV12-4	TGTGCCAGCAGTCCGCGACAGGGCAAGGCTGGAAACACCATATATTTT	CASSPRQGKAGNTIYF
TRBJ2-1	few	NA	TRBV27	TGTGCCAGCAGTTCTCGGACTCCCTACAATGAGCAGTTCTTC	CASSSRTPYNEQFF
TRBJ2-1	few	NA	TRBV4-3	TGCGCCAGCAGCCAAGAGGGAATTGGACGGGGCACCGAGCAGTTCTTC	CASSQEGIGRGTEQFF
TRBJ2-7	NA	TRBD1	TRBV5-1	TGCGCCAGCAGCAAGGAAAGGACAGGGACAATCTACGAGCAGTACTTC	CASSKERTGTIYEQYF
TRBJ2-1	NA	NA	TRBV7-2	TGTGCCAGCCGTAGCGAGGGGCGCAGGAATGAGCAGTTCTTC	CASRSEGRRNEQFF
TRBJ2-7	NA	NA	TRBV7-6	TGTGCCAGCAGCCCGATCGGTTCGGGGTACGAGCAGTACTTC	CASSPIGSGYEQYF
TRBJ1-1	few	TRBD1	TRBV20-1	TGCAGTGCTAGAGTTTTGGCGGGACAGGAAGCTTTCTTT	CSARVLAGQEAFF
TRBJ2-5	NA	NA	TRBV7-2	TGTGCCAGCAGCCCCAGCTCGGGACGGCCCCCCCGGACCCAGTACTTC	CASSPSSGRPPRTQYF
TRBJ2-2	NA	NA	TRBV20-1	TGCAGTGCGTCTCGGGGGTTGACCGGGGAGCTGTTTTTT	CSASRGLTGELFF
TRBJ2-1	NA	NA	TRBV24-1	TGTGCCACCAGTGATTTTGTAGGTAATACTTACAATGAGCAGTTCTTC	CATSDFVGNTYNEQFF
TRBJ2-3	NA	TRBD1	TRBV6-1	TGTGCCAGCAGTGCCCCAATCAAGGGGGCGACAGATACGCAGTATTTT	CASSAPIKGATDTQYF
TRBJ2-1	many	TRBD2	TRBV12-3/TRBV12-4	TGTGCCAGCAGAGCTGGACTAGCCTACAATGAGCAGTTCTTC	CASRAGLAYNEQFF
TRBJ2-1	few	NA	TRBV27	TGTGCCAGCGGCGGGACACGGGAGTTCTTC	CASGGTREFF
TRBJ2-5	few	NA	TRBV12-3/TRBV12-4	TGTGCCAGCAGTTTCGTCCCGGAGACCCAGTACTTC	CASSFVPETQYF
TRBJ2-6	once	NA	TRBV11-1	TGTGCCAGCAGCTTAAGGGCAGCCGGGGCCAACGTCCTGACTTTC	CASSLRAAGANVLTF
TRBJ2-3	NA	NA	TRBV20-1	TGCGGACCATCCGGGCCCGCTGCCGATACGCAGTATTTT	CGPSGPAADTQYF
TRBJ2-7	NA	NA	TRBV11-3	TGTGCCAGCAGCTTATACAGCTCCATAGCCTACGAGCAGTACTTC	CASSLYSSIAYEQYF
TRBJ2-1	once	TRBD2	TRBV7-2	TGTGCCAGCAGCTTTCCGGGACTAGCGGGAGCGGGCGGTGAGCAGTTCTTC	CASSFPGLAGAGGEQFF
TRBJ2-7	NA	NA	TRBV28	TGTGCCAGCAGGCGCACAGAACGCTCCTACGAGCAGTACTTC	CASRRTERSYEQYF
TRBJ2-5	NA	NA	TRBV29-1	TGCAGCGTTGAAGATAAAGTGGGGCAAGAGACCCAGTACTTC	CSVEDKVGQETQYF
TRBJ2-3	few	NA	TRBV20-1	TGCAGTGCTAGAGATCAGGGGCGGGGAAGCACAGATACGCAGTATTTT	CSARDQGRGSTDTQYF
TRBJ2-3	NA	NA	TRBV7-3	TGTGCCAGCCGATCTAGTCGGGGAGATACGCAGTATTTT	CASRSSRGDTQYF
TRBJ2-1	many	TRBD1	TRBV4-3	TGCGCCAGCAGCCAAGAGGGCCAGGGGGCCTACAATGAGCAGTTCTTC	CASSQEGQGAYNEQFF
TRBJ2-7	many	NA	TRBV6-5	TGTGCCAGCAGTTACTCACCCTCGGGCAACCCCTTGTTGTACGAGCAGTACTTC	CASSYSPSGNPLLYEQYF